This is a list of T cell receptor beta chains from one sample in a study of shared clonotypes between healthy human individuals. Profiled with immunoSEQ multiplex PCR; TCRdb holds only in-frame clones, not every one. The table includes millions of clones, roughly 94% detected once. Source material: naive CD4+ T cells sorted from blood. Receptors were obtained from a man in his late teens or twenties in good health. The CDR3 runs from the conserved cysteine through the conserved F or W. A D gene is named only where the DNA matches it firmly. Clone size is given for some rows only: seen once, a few or many times, or a class if the clone is expanded.

TRBJ2-2 | TRBV4-1 | . | . | CASSQEGINGELFF | TGCGCCAGCAGCCAAGAGGGTATAAACGGGGAGCTGTTTTTT
TRBJ1-2 | TRBV28 | . | . | CASSLNTDRAYGYTF | TGTGCCAGCAGTTTGAACACCGACCGGGCATATGGCTACACCTTC
TRBJ2-2 | TRBV5-1 | . | . | CASNLKQVTNTGELFF | TGCGCCAGCAATCTCAAGCAGGTCACGAACACCGGGGAGCTGTTTTTT
TRBJ2-2 | TRBV7-3 | . | . | CASSTRGPTNTGELFF | TGTGCCAGCAGCACCCGGGGGCCTACGAACACCGGGGAGCTGTTTTTT
TRBJ2-4 | TRBV5-6 | . | once | CASSLEHRGGAKNIQYF | TGTGCCAGCAGCTTGGAACACAGGGGAGGTGCCAAAAACATTCAGTACTTC
TRBJ1-5 | TRBV27 | . | once | CASSRNYGDSNQPQHF | TGTGCCAGCAGTCGAAACTACGGGGATAGCAATCAGCCCCAGCATTTT
TRBJ2-7 | TRBV10-1 | TRBD2 | . | CASSAGTSLYEQYF | TGCGCCAGCAGTGCCGGGACTAGCCTCTACGAGCAGTACTTC
TRBJ1-6 | TRBV5-6 | . | few | CASSLAGGLNNSPLHF | TGTGCCAGCAGCTTGGCGGGGGGCTTGAATAATTCACCCCTCCACTTT
TRBJ1-2 | TRBV27 | . | . | CASSALTGFYGYTF | TGTGCCAGCAGTGCCCTAACGGGCTTCTATGGCTACACCTTC
TRBJ1-2 | TRBV5-4 | TRBD1 | . | CASNPGTGGVNYGYTF | TGTGCCAGCAACCCCGGGACAGGGGGAGTTAACTATGGCTACACCTTC
TRBJ1-1 | TRBV4-1 | TRBD1 | once | CASSQSRTGSMNTEAFF | TGCGCCAGCAGCCAATCACGGACAGGGAGCATGAACACTGAAGCTTTCTTT
TRBJ1-5 | TRBV23-1 | TRBD1 | . | CASSQGQYSNQPQHF | TGCGCCAGCAGTCAGGGACAGTATAGCAATCAGCCCCAGCATTTT
TRBJ2-1 | TRBV7-2 | . | . | CASSLAQITGGNEQFF | TGTGCCAGCAGCTTGGCACAGATAACGGGCGGAAATGAGCAGTTCTTC
TRBJ1-2 | TRBV6-5 | . | . | CASRLTGTRGYTF | TGTGCCAGCAGACTAACCGGGACGCGTGGCTACACCTTC